Presented here are 21 T cell receptor beta chains from one specimen sequenced in a study of early T cells in non-severe SARS-CoV-2 infection. Each CDR3 protein gets one entry after TCRdb re-called the 5' RACE reads with MiXCR. The sample consists of 100,000 to 150,000 distinct CDR3 sequences, about 15% of them appearing once. Sequenced: whole blood. All receptors come from an adult who was a healthcare worker with PCR-confirmed SARS-CoV-2 infection or an uninfected control (not recorded which).

In its sample, this clonotype was seen a few times. This chain joins TRBV10-3 and TRBJ2-1; a weak D match, TRBD1 (5 bases). Germline loops: CDR1 ENHRY, CDR2 SYGVKD. The CDR3 consists of 15 residues. With 0 bases removed from V and 2 bases from J, the gap between germline ends came to 8 bases. CDR3 sequence: CAISESDRTYNEQFF. The CDR3 bases are TGTGCCATCAGTGAGTCTGACAGAACCTACAATGAGCAGTTCTTC.

This clonotype was detected many times. The chain combines TRBV4-1 with TRBJ1-2, with TRBD1 identical over 9 bases. The germline gives CDR1 MGHRA, CDR2 YSYEKL. Unmatched junction bases numbered 7, after V lost 0 bases and J lost 8 bases. CDR3 length equals 15 residues. CDR3 residues: CASSQEVTTGGGYTF. The DNA of the CDR3 is TGCGCCAGCAGCCAAGAGGTAACCACAGGGGGCGGCTACACCTTC.

This clonotype was observed many times. The chain couples TRBV12-3 or TRBV12-4 to TRBJ1-2, with a tentative D call TRBD1 (5 bases). The ends were cut back, 2 bases at V and 4 bases at J, with 8 bases in the middle. The CDR3 sequence is 13 residues long. CDR3 in amino acids: CASSLSGPYGYTF. CDR3 nucleotides: TGTGCCAGCAGTTTATCGGGACCCTATGGCTACACCTTC.

This clonotype was seen only a few times. CDR3 protein: CATSDSRKGPNQPQHF. For the CDR3, the DNA is TGTGCCACCAGTGATTCCAGGAAAGGCCCCAATCAGCCCCAGCATTTT. The V call is TRBV24-1, the J call TRBJ1-5; D is ambiguous. CDR3 size: 16 residues. Germline V gene lookup returns CDR1 KGHDR and CDR2 SFDVKD. V lost 2 bases and J 3 bases, leaving 13 bases between the germline ends.

This clonotype was counted between two and nine times. The chain carries TRBV11-2 and TRBJ2-1; D is ambiguous. This CDR3 contains 15 residues. Looked up from germline, CDR1 is SGHAT and CDR2 is FQNNGV. V lost 0 bases, J lost 0 bases, and 6 bases lay in between. The CDR3 is CASSLDASSYNEQFF. In DNA, the CDR3 is TGTGCCAGCAGCTTAGATGCTAGCTCCTACAATGAGCAGTTCTTC.

The chain carries TRBV3-1 and TRBJ1-1, with a weak D call TRBD1 (5 bases). V was clipped by 5 bases and J by 3 bases, with 13 bases between them. Germline CDR1 reads LGHDT; CDR2 reads YNNKEL (reference sequence). This CDR3 is built from 14 residues. CDR3 residues: CASSTTAGDTEAFF. DNA for the CDR3: TGTGCCAGCAGCACGACGGCGGGGGACACTGAAGCTTTCTTT.

The chain links TRBV12-3 or TRBV12-4 to TRBJ1-2; tentatively, D is TRBD1 (5 bases). Trimming pared 2 bases from V and 7 bases from J, leaving 17 bases between. CDR3 length equals 15 residues. The CDR3 reads CASSLLGGASSGYTF. CDR3 DNA sequence: TGTGCCAGCAGTTTATTGGGAGGGGCCTCGAGTGGCTACACCTTC.

This clonotype has at least ten counts. The chain couples TRBV29-1 to TRBJ1-5, with D possibly matching TRBD1 (5 bases). Germline V gene lookup returns CDR1 SQVTM and CDR2 ANQGSEA. With 4 bases removed from V and 0 bases from J, the gap between germline ends came to 7 bases. This CDR3 region has 13 residues. CDR3 DNA sequence: TGCAGCGTTGGACAGAATAGCAATCAGCCCCAGCATTTT. It specifies CSVGQNSNQPQHF.

This clonotype was observed a few times. This rearrangement joins TRBV13 to TRBJ1-1; the D gene is possibly TRBD1 (6 bases). The V end lost 0 bases, the J end lost 0 bases, and 8 bases lay between the germline ends. Germline loops: CDR1 PRHDT, CDR2 FYEKMQ (reference sequence). The CDR3 spans 15 residues. The CDR3 here is CASSLGGTMNTEAFF. Written as DNA, the CDR3 is TGTGCCAGCAGCTTAGGCGGGACAATGAACACTGAAGCTTTCTTT.

This clonotype has ten or more counts. The V call is TRBV30, the J call TRBJ1-6; the match to TRBD1 covers 7 bases. Germline assignment: CDR1 GTSNPN and CDR2 SVGIG (reference sequence). The CDR3 totals 14 residues. V trimming: 0 bases; J trimming: 8 bases; junction bases outside the gene matches: 4. The CDR3 reads CAWSVGGLDSPLHF. CDR3 nucleotides: TGTGCCTGGAGTGTAGGGGGCCTAGATTCACCCCTCCACTTT.

This clonotype was counted at least ten times. V usage is TRBV29-1 and J usage is TRBJ1-1, with a weak D call TRBD1 (5 bases). CDR3 length: 13 residues. V was cut by 7 bases and J by 0 bases, with 12 bases left in between. Germline V gives CDR1 SQVTM, CDR2 ANQGSEA. The CDR3 protein is CSAGRVLNTEAFF. DNA for the CDR3: TGCAGCGCCGGCAGGGTATTGAACACTGAAGCTTTCTTT.

This clonotype has just a few counts. The V gene is TRBV28, the J gene TRBJ1-1, with D perhaps matching TRBD1 (6 bases). Deletions cut 5 bases from V and 1 base from J, with 17 bases between. Germline CDR1 reads MDHEN; CDR2 reads SYDVKM. This CDR3 contains 16 residues. CDR3 DNA sequence: TGTGCCAGCAGTACCCCGGGACAAAAGACGAACACTGAAGCTTTCTTT. Translation gives CASSTPGQKTNTEAFF.

The rearrangement joins TRBV5-1 to TRBJ2-3; D ambiguous. The CDR3 contains 15 residues. V shed 2 bases and J shed 1 base, with 11 bases lying between them. The V gene's germline CDR1 is SGHRS and CDR2 YFSETQ. The CDR3 sequence is CASSLMAPGTDTQYF. The DNA for the CDR3 is TGCGCCAGCAGCTTAATGGCCCCTGGCACAGATACGCAGTATTTT.

The table lists this clonotype with a few counts. This chain links TRBV4-1 with TRBJ1-1; D is unclear. CDR3 length equals 13 residues. Trimming shortened V by 1 base and J by 5 bases, and 8 bases separated the two germline ends. Germline V gene sequence: CDR1 MGHRA, CDR2 YSYEKL. The CDR3 loop is CASSQGVLTEAFF. The CDR3 region has the DNA TGCGCCAGCAGCCAAGGAGTACTAACTGAAGCTTTCTTT.

The sample holds a few counts of this clonotype. The J gene is TRBJ1-1, the V gene TRBV2, with D perhaps TRBD1 (6 bases). Germline loops: CDR1 SNHLY, CDR2 FYNNEI. The CDR3 is 16 amino acids. The V end was cut by 7 bases, the J end by 4 bases, with 22 bases between. CDR3 DNA sequence: TGTGCCAGCAACGGCCCCCAAGGGGGGGTGGGCACTGAAGCTTTCTTT. This gives the protein CASNGPQGGVGTEAFF.

The sample holds a few counts of this clonotype. This rearrangement joins TRBV19 to TRBJ1-5; unclear D gene. V was trimmed by 1 base and J by 9 bases, leaving 16 bases between them. Germline CDR1 is LNHDA and CDR2 is SQIVND (reference sequence). The CDR3 sequence is 15 residues long. The CDR3 bases are TGTGCCAGTAGTATAGCCCGCGGAGCCCATGGGCCCCAGCATTTT. Translation gives CASSIARGAHGPQHF.

There are many counts of this clonotype. This rearrangement joins TRBV12-3 or TRBV12-4 to TRBJ2-3, with 8 positions matching TRBD2. Germline trimming cut 7 bases from V and 4 bases from J; bases unmatched to any gene: 4. The CDR3 sequence is 13 residues long. Here the CDR3 reads CASTGLAADTQYF. The CDR3 DNA reads as TGTGCCAGCACAGGACTAGCAGCAGATACGCAGTATTTT.

This clonotype was found a few times. The chain uses TRBV6-5 and TRBJ1-1; possibly TRBD1 for D (5 bases). The germline V gene has CDR1 MNHEY and CDR2 SVGAGI. V lost 6 bases, J lost 0 bases, and 17 bases lay in between. This CDR3 contains 16 residues. This CDR3 is CASSPRPGHMNTEAFF. The CDR3 DNA is TGTGCCAGCAGCCCCCGTCCAGGGCACATGAACACTGAAGCTTTCTTT.

This clonotype was observed a single time. J is TRBJ2-5 and V is TRBV11-2; possibly TRBD1 or TRBD2 for D (5 bases each). Germline V lookup: CDR1 SGHAT, CDR2 FQNNGV. The CDR3 totals 13 residues. With 8 bases removed from V and 5 bases from J, the gap between germline ends came to 15 bases. The DNA of the CDR3 is TGTGCCAGCCGCAGGGAAGGGAGCGAGACCCAGTACTTC. Translated, it gives CASRREGSETQYF.

The V call is TRBV20-1, the J call TRBJ2-3; possibly TRBD1 for D (6 bases). This CDR3 region has 15 residues. The germline CDR1 and CDR2 sequences are DFQATT and SNEGSKA (reference sequence). Deletions cut 6 bases from V and 0 bases from J, with 16 bases between. DNA for the CDR3: TGCAGTGCACTCTTTGACAGGACCAGCACAGATACGCAGTATTTT. Its translation: CSALFDRTSTDTQYF.

There are many counts of this clonotype. This chain uses TRBV29-1 with TRBJ2-1, with 11 nucleotides matching TRBD2. Germline V lookup: CDR1 SQVTM, CDR2 ANQGSEA. J was trimmed by 5 bases and V by 7 bases; bases with no gene match: 4. This CDR3 is 13 amino acids long. The CDR3 DNA reads as TGCAGCGAGACTAGCGGGACCCACAATGAGCAGTTCTTC. Protein sequence: CSETSGTHNEQFF.